This T cell receptor beta chain emerged from a study of blood T cell repertoires in COVID-19. V was cut by 5 bases and J by 3 bases, with 13 bases left in between. Per germline, CDR1 SEHNR and CDR2 FQNEAQ (reference sequence). The CDR3 is 15 amino acids. Assay used: immunoSEQ multiplex PCR; TCRdb lists only in-frame clones, some missing. Of under 200,000 clones detected, approximately 85% appear once; the ten largest clones hold about 9.1%. This clone was counted only a few times. V gene TRBV7-9 combines with J gene TRBJ2-2; TRBD1 is a possible D gene (6 bases). The source is an elderly woman with acute or convalescent COVID-19. The sequenced material came from peripheral blood. This CDR3 is CASSRDRPDTGELFF. The CDR3 nucleotides read TGTGCCAGCAGCCGAGACAGGCCAGACACCGGGGAGCTGTTTTTT.